The 2 T cell receptor beta chains below come from one sample, sequenced in a study of cytomegalovirus exposure and HLA in healthy donors. PCR amplification relied on 60 Vbeta primers (plus 13 Jbeta primers). The data were produced by immunoSEQ multiplex PCR, yet TCRdb's version contains in-frame clones alone and is incomplete. Of under 150,000 clones in the sample, roughly 71% were seen once. The material sequenced was PBMCs. Receptors were obtained from a man between 18 and 29 years old in good health and CMV-seropositive.

The genes are TRBV19 and TRBJ2-1, with TRBD1 matching 10 bases. After removal of 5 bases from V and 15 bases from J, the junction contained 10 bases not matched to a gene. Germline V CDR1 and CDR2: LNHDA, SQIVND (reference sequence). The CDR3 covers 13 residues. CDR3 loop: CASSSGTGDRPFF. CDR3 sequence (DNA): TGTGCCAGTAGTTCCGGGACAGGGGATCGGCCGTTCTTC.

This clone was recorded only once. The chain joins TRBV11-2 to TRBJ2-1, with 13 bases lining up with TRBD2. The length of the CDR3 is 16 residues. V trimming: 5 bases; J trimming: 7 bases; junction bases outside the gene matches: 8. In germline, CDR1 is SGHAT, CDR2 FQNNGV. This chain's CDR3 is CASSRSGGLAGNEQFF. For the CDR3, the DNA is TGTGCCAGCAGCCGGAGTGGGGGACTAGCGGGGAATGAGCAGTTCTTC.